The T cell receptor beta chain under discussion was sequenced for a study of T cell changes during pregnancy in multiple sclerosis. The ends were cut back, 1 base at V and 6 bases at J, with 3 bases in the middle. Germline CDR1 and CDR2: SGDLS and YYNGEE. The CDR3 has 11 amino acids. The repertoire was sequenced with immunoSEQ multiplex PCR; TCRdb's copy has only in-frame clones and lacks some. The repertoire has 35,000 to 45,000 clones, roughly 90% of them found once; the top ten carry more than 0.4%. Sequencing was performed on CD4+ T cells from peripheral blood mononuclear cells, taken in the third trimester of pregnancy. The receptor comes from a female donor with multiple sclerosis, enrolled in a pregnancy study. V gene TRBV9 combines with J gene TRBJ2-3, with unresolved D. The CDR3: CASSVLDTQYF. DNA of the CDR3: TGTGCCAGCAGCGTACTCGATACGCAGTATTTT.